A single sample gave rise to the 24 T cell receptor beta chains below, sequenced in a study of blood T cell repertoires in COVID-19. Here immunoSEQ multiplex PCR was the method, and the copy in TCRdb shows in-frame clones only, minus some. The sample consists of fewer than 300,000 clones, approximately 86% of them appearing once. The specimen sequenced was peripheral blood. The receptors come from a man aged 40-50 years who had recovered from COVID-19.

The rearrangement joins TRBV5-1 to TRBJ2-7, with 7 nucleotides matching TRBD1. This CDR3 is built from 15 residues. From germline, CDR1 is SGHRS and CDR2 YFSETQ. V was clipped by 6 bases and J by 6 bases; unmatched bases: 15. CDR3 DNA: TGCGCCAGCACCGGGGACAGTATACTGTCGGGCGAGCAGTACTTC. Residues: CASTGDSILSGEQYF.

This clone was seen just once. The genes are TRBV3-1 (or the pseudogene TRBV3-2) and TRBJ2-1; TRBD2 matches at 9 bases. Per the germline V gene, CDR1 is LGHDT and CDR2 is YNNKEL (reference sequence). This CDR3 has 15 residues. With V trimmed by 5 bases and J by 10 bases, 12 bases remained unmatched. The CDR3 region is CASSVQGLAPPEQFF. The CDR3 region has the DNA TGTGCCAGCAGCGTTCAAGGACTAGCGCCGCCGGAGCAGTTCTTC.

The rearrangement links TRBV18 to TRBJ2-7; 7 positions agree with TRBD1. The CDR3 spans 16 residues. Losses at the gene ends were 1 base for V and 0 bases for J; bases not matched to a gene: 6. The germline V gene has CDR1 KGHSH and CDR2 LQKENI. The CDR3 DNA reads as TGTGCCAGCTCACCACTCGGACAGGCTAGCTCCTACGAGCAGTACTTC. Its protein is CASSPLGQASSYEQYF.

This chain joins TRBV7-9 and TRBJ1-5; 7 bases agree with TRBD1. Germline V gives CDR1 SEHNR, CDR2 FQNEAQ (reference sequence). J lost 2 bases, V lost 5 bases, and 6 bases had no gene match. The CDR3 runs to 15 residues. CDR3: CASSPQGDRNQPQHF. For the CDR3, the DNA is TGTGCCAGCAGCCCCCAGGGGGACCGCAATCAGCCCCAGCATTTT.

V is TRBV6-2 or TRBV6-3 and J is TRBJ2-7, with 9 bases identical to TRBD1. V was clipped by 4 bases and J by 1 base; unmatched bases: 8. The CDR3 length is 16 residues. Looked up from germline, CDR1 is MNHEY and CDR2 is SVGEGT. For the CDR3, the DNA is TGTGCCAGCAGTTCTCAAGGACAGGGGCTTTCCTACGAGCAGTACTTC. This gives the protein CASSSQGQGLSYEQYF.

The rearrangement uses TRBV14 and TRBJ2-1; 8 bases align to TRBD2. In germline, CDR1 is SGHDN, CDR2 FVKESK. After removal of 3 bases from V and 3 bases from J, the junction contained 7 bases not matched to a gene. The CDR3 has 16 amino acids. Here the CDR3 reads CASSHGRASFYNEQFF. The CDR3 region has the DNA TGTGCCAGCAGCCACGGGAGGGCCTCTTTCTACAATGAGCAGTTCTTC.

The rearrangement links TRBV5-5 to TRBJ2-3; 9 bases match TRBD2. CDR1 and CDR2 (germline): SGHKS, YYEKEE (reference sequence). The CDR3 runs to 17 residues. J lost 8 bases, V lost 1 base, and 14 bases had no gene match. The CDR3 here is CASSLFQRGVDAGTQYF. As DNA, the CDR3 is TGTGCCAGCAGCTTGTTCCAGCGGGGGGTCGACGCCGGTACGCAGTATTTT.

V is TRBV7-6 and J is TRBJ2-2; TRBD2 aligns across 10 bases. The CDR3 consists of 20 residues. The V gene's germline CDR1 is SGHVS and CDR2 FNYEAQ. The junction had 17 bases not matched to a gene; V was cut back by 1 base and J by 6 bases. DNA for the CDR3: TGTGCCAGCAGCTTAGTGATCCTAGCGGGAGAAGTACGCCTGGCCGGGGAGCTGTTTTTT. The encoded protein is CASSLVILAGEVRLAGELFF.

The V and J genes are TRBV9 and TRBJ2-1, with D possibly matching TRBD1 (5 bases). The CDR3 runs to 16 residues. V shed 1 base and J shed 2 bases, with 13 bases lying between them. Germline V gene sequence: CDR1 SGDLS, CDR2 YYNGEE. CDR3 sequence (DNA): TGTGCCAGCAGCGTACAAACAGGAAGACCCTACAATGAGCAGTTCTTC. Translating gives CASSVQTGRPYNEQFF.

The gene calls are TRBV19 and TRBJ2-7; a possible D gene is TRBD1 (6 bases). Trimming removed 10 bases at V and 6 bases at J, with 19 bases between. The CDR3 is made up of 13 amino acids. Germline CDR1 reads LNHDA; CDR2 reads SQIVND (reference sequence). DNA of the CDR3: TGTGCCACCGCGCCCCGACAGGTAAGCGAGCAGTACTTC. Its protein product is CATAPRQVSEQYF.

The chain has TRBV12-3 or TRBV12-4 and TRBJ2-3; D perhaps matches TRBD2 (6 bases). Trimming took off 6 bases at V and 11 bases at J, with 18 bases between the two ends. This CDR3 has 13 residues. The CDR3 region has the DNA TGTGCCAGCAGACCCGTAAGTGGACTACTGCAGTATTTT. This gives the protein CASRPVSGLLQYF.

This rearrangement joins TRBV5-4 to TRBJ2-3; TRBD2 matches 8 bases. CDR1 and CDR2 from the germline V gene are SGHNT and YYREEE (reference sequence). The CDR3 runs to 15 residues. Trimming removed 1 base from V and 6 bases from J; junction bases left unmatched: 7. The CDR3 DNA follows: TGTGCCAGCAGCTTGCCCGGGGCTAGCGGGGATACGCAGTATTTT. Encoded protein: CASSLPGASGDTQYF.

The CDR3 loop is CSVSASGAETQYF. CDR3 bases: TGCAGCGTCTCGGCTAGCGGGGCGGAGACCCAGTACTTC. The V and J genes are TRBV29-1 and TRBJ2-5; 9 nucleotides align to TRBD2. With V trimmed by 6 bases and J by 5 bases, 7 bases remained unmatched. The CDR3 is 13 amino acids. The germline CDR1 and CDR2 sequences are SQVTM and ANQGSEA.

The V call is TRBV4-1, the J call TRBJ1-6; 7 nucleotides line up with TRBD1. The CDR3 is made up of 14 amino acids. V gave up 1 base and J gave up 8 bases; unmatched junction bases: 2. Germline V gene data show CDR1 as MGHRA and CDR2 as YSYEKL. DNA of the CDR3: TGCGCCAGCAGCCAAGGGCAGGGGGATTCACCCCTCCACTTT. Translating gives CASSQGQGDSPLHF.

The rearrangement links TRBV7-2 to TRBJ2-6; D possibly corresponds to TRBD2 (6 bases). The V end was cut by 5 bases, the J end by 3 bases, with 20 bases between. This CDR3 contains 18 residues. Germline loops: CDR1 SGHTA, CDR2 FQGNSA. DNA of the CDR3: TGTGCCAGCAGCCCAGGGAGGCTCGGAAGATATGGGGCCAACGTCCTGACTTTC. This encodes CASSPGRLGRYGANVLTF.

CDR3 nucleotide sequence: TGCAGCGTCGGCCGGACAGGGATTGATGCTAATGAAAAACTGTTTTTT. Its protein product is CSVGRTGIDANEKLFF. This chain links TRBV29-1 with TRBJ1-4; TRBD1 matches at 8 bases. This CDR3 region has 16 residues. V lost 6 bases and J lost 3; bases outside the gene matches: 12. Germline lookup yields CDR1 SQVTM and CDR2 ANQGSEA.

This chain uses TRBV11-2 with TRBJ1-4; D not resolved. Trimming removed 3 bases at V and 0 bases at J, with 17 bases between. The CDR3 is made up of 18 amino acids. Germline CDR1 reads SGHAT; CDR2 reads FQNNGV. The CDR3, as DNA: TGTGCCAGCAGCTTGTCCAGAGGGCGGCTTGCAACTAATGAAAAACTGTTTTTT. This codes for CASSLSRGRLATNEKLFF.

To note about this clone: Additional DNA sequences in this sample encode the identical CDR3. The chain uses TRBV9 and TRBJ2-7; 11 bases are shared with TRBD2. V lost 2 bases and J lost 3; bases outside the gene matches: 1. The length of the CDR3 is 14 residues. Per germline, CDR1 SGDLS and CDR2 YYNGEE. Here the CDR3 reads CASSVGTSGYEQYF. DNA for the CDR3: TGTGCCAGCAGCGTCGGGACTAGCGGCTACGAGCAGTACTTC.

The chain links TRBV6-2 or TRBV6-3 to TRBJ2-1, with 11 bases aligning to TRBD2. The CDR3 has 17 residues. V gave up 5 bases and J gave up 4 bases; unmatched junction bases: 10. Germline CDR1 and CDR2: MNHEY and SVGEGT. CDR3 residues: CASSARLAGLDYNEQFF. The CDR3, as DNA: TGTGCCAGCAGTGCCCGACTAGCGGGATTGGATTACAATGAGCAGTTCTTC.

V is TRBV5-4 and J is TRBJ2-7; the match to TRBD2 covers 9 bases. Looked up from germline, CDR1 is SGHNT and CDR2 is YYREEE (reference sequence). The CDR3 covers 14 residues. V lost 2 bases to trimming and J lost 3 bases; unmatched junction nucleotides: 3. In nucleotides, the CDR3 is TGTGCCAGCAGCTTCGGGACTAGCAGCTACGAGCAGTACTTC. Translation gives CASSFGTSSYEQYF.

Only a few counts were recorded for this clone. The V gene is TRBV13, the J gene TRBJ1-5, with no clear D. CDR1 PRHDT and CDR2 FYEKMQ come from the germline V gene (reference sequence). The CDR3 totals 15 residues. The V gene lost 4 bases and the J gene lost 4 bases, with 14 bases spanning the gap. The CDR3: CASSSRPPGNQPQHF. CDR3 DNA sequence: TGTGCCAGCAGCTCGCGGCCTCCCGGGAATCAGCCCCAGCATTTT.

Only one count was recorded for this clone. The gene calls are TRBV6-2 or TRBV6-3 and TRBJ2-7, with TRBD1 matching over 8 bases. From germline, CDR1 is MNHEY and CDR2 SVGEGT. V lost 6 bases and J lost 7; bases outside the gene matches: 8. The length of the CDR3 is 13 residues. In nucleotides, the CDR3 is TGTGCCAGCAGCGGGACAGGAATGGGGGAGCAGTACTTC. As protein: CASSGTGMGEQYF.

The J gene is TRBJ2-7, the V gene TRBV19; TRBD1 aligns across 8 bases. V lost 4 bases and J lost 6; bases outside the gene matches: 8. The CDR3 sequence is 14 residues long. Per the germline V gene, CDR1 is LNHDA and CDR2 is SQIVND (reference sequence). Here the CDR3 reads CASSTGTGQREQYF. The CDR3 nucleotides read TGTGCCAGTAGTACCGGGACAGGTCAACGCGAGCAGTACTTC.

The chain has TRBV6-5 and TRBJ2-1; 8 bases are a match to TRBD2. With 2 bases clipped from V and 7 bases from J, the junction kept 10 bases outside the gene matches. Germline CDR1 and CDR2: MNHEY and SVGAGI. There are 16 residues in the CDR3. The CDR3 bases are TGTGCCAGCAGTTACGGTGCGGCGGGAGGTCGGAATGAGCAGTTCTTC. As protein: CASSYGAAGGRNEQFF.